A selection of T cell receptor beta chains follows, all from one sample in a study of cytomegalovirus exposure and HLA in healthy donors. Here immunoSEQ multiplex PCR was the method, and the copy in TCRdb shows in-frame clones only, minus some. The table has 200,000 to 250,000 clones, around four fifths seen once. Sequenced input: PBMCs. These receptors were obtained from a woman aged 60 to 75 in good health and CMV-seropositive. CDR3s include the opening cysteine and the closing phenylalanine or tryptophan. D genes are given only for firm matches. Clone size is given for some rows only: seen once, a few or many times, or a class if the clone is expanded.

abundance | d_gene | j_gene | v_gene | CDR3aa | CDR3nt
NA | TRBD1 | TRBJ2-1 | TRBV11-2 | CASSSRQGANEQFF | TGTGCCAGCAGCTCAAGACAGGGGGCTAATGAGCAGTTCTTC
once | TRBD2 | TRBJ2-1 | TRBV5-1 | CASSISGRAVNEQFF | TGCGCCAGCAGCATTAGCGGGAGGGCCGTAAATGAGCAGTTCTTC
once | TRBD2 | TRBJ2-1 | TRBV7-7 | CASSPRDSGRNEQFF | TGTGCCAGCAGCCCCCGTGATAGCGGGAGAAATGAGCAGTTCTTC
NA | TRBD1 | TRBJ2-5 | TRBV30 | CAWSGNRGETQYF | TGTGCCTGGAGTGGAAACAGGGGGGAGACCCAGTACTTC
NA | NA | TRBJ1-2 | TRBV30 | CAWSADRYNYGYTF | TGTGCCTGGAGTGCAGACAGATATAACTATGGCTACACCTTC
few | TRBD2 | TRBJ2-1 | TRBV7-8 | CASSLFRTRPYNEQFF | TGTGCCAGCAGCTTATTCAGGACTAGGCCCTACAATGAGCAGTTCTTC
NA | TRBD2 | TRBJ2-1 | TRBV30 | CAWRTSGRSGEQFF | TGTGCCTGGAGGACTAGCGGGAGATCTGGTGAGCAGTTCTTC
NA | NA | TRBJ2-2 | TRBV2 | CASTRYTGELFF | TGTGCCAGCACACGGTACACCGGGGAGCTGTTTTTT
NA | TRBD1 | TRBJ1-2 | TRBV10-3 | CAISVGQANINYGYTF | TGTGCCATCAGTGTTGGACAGGCGAACATTAACTATGGCTACACCTTC
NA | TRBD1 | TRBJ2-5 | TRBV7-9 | CASSWDREGETQYF | TGTGCCAGCAGCTGGGACAGGGAAGGGGAGACCCAGTACTTC
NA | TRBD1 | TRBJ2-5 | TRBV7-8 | CASSLAPSRGRETQYF | TGTGCCAGCAGCTTAGCCCCCTCCAGGGGGCGGGAGACCCAGTACTTC
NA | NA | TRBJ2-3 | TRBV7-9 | CSSSTYKLYTDTQYF | TGTTCCAGCAGCACGTATAAGCTCTACACAGATACGCAGTATTTT
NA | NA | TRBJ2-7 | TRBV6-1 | CASSQPPGYYEQYF | TGTGCCAGCAGTCAACCCCCAGGGTACTACGAGCAGTACTTC
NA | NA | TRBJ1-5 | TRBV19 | CASSIEERGRFNQPQHF | TGTGCCAGTAGTATTGAAGAAAGGGGAAGATTCAATCAGCCCCAGCATTTT
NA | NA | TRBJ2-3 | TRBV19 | CASTPSNGVVDTQYF | TGTGCCAGTACGCCGTCTAACGGGGTGGTAGATACGCAGTATTTT
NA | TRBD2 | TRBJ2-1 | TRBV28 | CASSFSGTPSYNEQFF | TGTGCCAGCAGTTTCAGCGGGACGCCGTCCTACAATGAGCAGTTCTTC
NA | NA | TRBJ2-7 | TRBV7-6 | CASSLEEGASYEQYF | TGTGCCAGCAGCTTAGAGGAGGGTGCATCCTACGAGCAGTACTTC
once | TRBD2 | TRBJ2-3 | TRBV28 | CASSHGTSGSNTQYF | TGTGCCAGCAGTCACGGGACTAGCGGGAGTAATACGCAGTATTTT
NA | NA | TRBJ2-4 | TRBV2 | CASGGELAKNIQYF | TGTGCCAGTGGAGGGGAGTTAGCCAAAAACATTCAGTACTTC
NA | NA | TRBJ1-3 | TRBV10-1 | CASRQGAGNTIYF | TGCGCCAGCAGACAGGGAGCTGGAAACACCATATATTTT
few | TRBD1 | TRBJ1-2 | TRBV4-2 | CASSPTLTGGAVYGYTF | TGTGCCAGCAGCCCGACACTGACAGGGGGCGCAGTTTATGGCTACACCTTC
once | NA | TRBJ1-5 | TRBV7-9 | CASSLSNQPQHF | TGTGCCAGCAGCCTCAGCAATCAGCCCCAGCATTTT
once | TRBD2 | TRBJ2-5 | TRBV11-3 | CASSPHGLAGDLQETQYF | TGTGCCAGCAGCCCACATGGCCTAGCGGGAGACCTACAAGAGACCCAGTACTTC
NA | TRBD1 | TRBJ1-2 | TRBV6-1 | CASSDGQGGAQTF | TGTGCCAGCAGTGATGGACAGGGGGGTGCTCAAACCTTC
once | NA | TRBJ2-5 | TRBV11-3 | CASSLTYGETQYF | TGTGCCAGCAGCTTAACCTATGGAGAGACCCAGTACTTC
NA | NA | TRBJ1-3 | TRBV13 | CASSLGPTGPSSGNTIYF | TGTGCCAGCAGCTTAGGCCCCACAGGGCCTAGCTCTGGAAACACCATATATTTT
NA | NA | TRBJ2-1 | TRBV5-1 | CASSIATGLNNEQFF | TGCGCCAGCAGTATAGCCACTGGACTAAACAATGAGCAGTTCTTC
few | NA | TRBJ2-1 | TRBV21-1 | CASSRKTGQNDGSYNEQFF | TGTGCCAGCAGCAGAAAAACAGGGCAAAACGACGGGTCCTACAATGAGCAGTTCTTC
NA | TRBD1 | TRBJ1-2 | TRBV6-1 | CASSEGTGGGYGYTF | TGTGCCAGCAGTGAAGGGACAGGGGGCGGCTATGGCTACACCTTC
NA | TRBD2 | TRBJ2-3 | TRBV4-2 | CASSQSSSGRTDTQYF | TGTGCCAGCAGCCAAAGTTCCAGCGGGAGGACAGATACGCAGTATTTT
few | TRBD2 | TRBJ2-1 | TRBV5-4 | CASSASGGALDNEQFF | TGTGCCAGCAGTGCTAGCGGGGGGGCCTTAGACAATGAGCAGTTCTTC
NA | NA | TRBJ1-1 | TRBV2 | CASRKQEIHEAFF | TGTGCCAGCAGAAAACAGGAGATCCATGAAGCTTTCTTT
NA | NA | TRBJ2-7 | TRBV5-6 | CASSLAGGAPYEQYF | TGTGCCAGCAGCTTGGCCGGCGGGGCCCCCTACGAGCAGTACTTC
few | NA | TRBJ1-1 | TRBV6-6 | CASRRGNEAFF | TGTGCCAGCAGAAGGGGAAATGAAGCTTTCTTT
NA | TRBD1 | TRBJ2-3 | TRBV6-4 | CASRRTGTSTDTQYF | TGTGCCAGCAGACGGACAGGGACTAGCACAGATACGCAGTATTTT
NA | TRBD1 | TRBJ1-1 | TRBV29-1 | CSAGQEAAFF | TGCAGCGCTGGACAGGAGGCAGCTTTCTTT
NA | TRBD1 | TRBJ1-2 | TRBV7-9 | CSSSQTGVGGYTF | TGTTCCAGCAGCCAAACAGGGGTGGGTGGCTACACCTTC
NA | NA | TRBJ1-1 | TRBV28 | CASSPPGGDFTEAFF | TGTGCCAGCAGTCCCCCGGGAGGGGACTTCACTGAAGCTTTCTTT
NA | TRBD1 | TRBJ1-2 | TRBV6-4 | CASSPGTGSYGYTF | TGTGCCAGCAGCCCCGGGACAGGGTCCTATGGCTACACCTTC
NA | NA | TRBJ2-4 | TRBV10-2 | CASSEAKSGSKNIQYF | TGCGCCAGCAGTGAGGCAAAAAGCGGATCAAAAAACATTCAGTACTTC
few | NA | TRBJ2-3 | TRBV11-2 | CASSTRDGTDTQYF | TGTGCCAGCAGCACCAGGGATGGAACAGATACGCAGTATTTT